The 10 T cell receptor beta chains presented below share a single source sample, sequenced in a study. Via MiXCR, TCRdb re-called the RT-PCR reads, giving one row per CDR3 protein. This table has more than 600,000 distinct CDR3 sequences, around 14% appearing once. The specimen was memory CD4+ T cells from blood. The receptors come from a female donor in good health, serving as a healthy control.

This clonotype was detected many times. This chain joins TRBV12-3 or TRBV12-4 and TRBJ2-7; TRBD2 matches 8 bases. The CDR3 is 13 residues long. With 5 bases clipped from V and 2 bases from J, the junction kept 2 bases outside the gene matches. CDR3 protein: CASSTGGPYEQYF. The CDR3 coding sequence is TGTGCCAGCAGTACGGGAGGGCCCTACGAGCAGTACTTC.

A remark on this clonotype: Given a much more abundant clone one base away, this may be a read error. The chain is built from TRBV7-2 and TRBJ1-5; unclear D gene. Germline values: CDR1 SGHTA, CDR2 FQGNSA. The CDR3 is 15 residues long. V dropped 3 bases and J dropped 6 bases, with 15 bases sitting between them. CDR3 region: CASSFVTREAQPQHF. The CDR3 nucleotides are TGTGCCAGCAGCTTTGTAACTAGGGAAGCTCAGCCCCAGCATTTT.

The chain couples TRBV28 to TRBJ1-2; TRBD1 matches at 7 bases. Germline V gene data show CDR1 as MDHEN and CDR2 as SYDVKM. The length of the CDR3 is 16 residues. Unmatched junction bases numbered 17, after V lost 7 bases and J lost 6 bases. The CDR3 region has the DNA TGTGCCAGCACCCCCCTCCCAGCCAGAGGGGGCCATGGCTACACCTTC. Its protein is CASTPLPARGGHGYTF.

This sequence joins TRBV29-1 and TRBJ1-1; D not resolved. With 7 bases removed from V and 1 base from J, the gap between germline ends came to 10 bases. The length of the CDR3 is 12 residues. CDR1 is SQVTM, CDR2 ANQGSEA, per germline. The CDR3 loop reads CSAVSRNTEAFF. In DNA, the CDR3 is TGCAGCGCTGTGTCACGGAACACTGAAGCTTTCTTT. Drawing the rest from reference TRBV29-1 and TRBJ1-1, the complete variable domain is SAVISQKPSRDICQRGTSLTIQCQVDSQVTMMFWYRQQPGQSLTLIATANQGSEATYESGFVIDKFPISRPNLTFSTLTVSNMSPEDSSIYLCSAVSRNTEAFFGQGTRLTVV.

This clonotype was recorded many times. The chain carries TRBV6-5 and TRBJ1-2, with 7 nucleotides matching TRBD1. The CDR3 sequence is 14 residues long. Losses at the gene ends were 6 bases for V and 4 bases for J; bases not matched to a gene: 8. Germline V lookup: CDR1 MNHEY, CDR2 SVGAGI. CDR3 protein: CASRDSQGSYGYTF. CDR3 bases: TGTGCCAGCAGGGATTCACAGGGGAGCTATGGCTACACCTTC.

This clonotype was detected a few times. This chain connects TRBV20-1 to TRBJ1-4; a possible D gene is TRBD1 (6 bases). The CDR3 runs 14 residues. CDR1 and CDR2 from the germline V gene are DFQATT and SNEGSKA (reference sequence). Trimming cost V 4 bases and J 0 bases, with 9 bases left between them. The CDR3 sequence is CSATDSATNEKLFF. CDR3 coding DNA: TGCAGTGCTACGGACAGTGCAACTAATGAAAAACTGTTTTTT.

CDR3 in DNA: TGCGCCAGCAGCTCGCTCGGGCAGGGGAGTCTTGAGACCCAGTACTTC. It encodes CASSSLGQGSLETQYF. J is TRBJ2-5 and V is TRBV5-1; a possible D gene is TRBD1 (6 bases). V was shortened by 3 bases and J by 5 bases, with 20 bases between the two germline ends. This CDR3 has 16 amino acids. Looked up from germline, CDR1 is SGHRS and CDR2 is YFSETQ.

This clonotype came up a few times. V usage is TRBV7-2 and J usage is TRBJ2-3; TRBD1 or TRBD2 may be the D gene (5 bases each). The CDR3 covers 14 residues. The germline gives CDR1 SGHTA, CDR2 FQGNSA. The ends were cut back, 5 bases at V and 0 bases at J, with 9 bases in the middle. The CDR3 loop reads CASSRDASTDTQYF. The CDR3 bases are TGTGCCAGCAGCCGGGACGCTAGCACAGATACGCAGTATTTT.

This clonotype showed up many times. The chain carries TRBV7-2 and TRBJ1-6, with D maybe TRBD1 (5 bases). CDR1 and CDR2 from the germline V gene are SGHTA and FQGNSA. Trimming removed 1 base at V and 9 bases at J, with 10 bases between. The CDR3 totals 14 residues. CDR3 bases: TGTGCCAGCAGCTTAGGGGGCAGTCGTTCACCCCTCCACTTT. As protein: CASSLGGSRSPLHF.

This clonotype occurred many times. J is TRBJ2-7 and V is TRBV7-9, with 8 bases aligning to TRBD2. The CDR3 is 16 amino acids. Per the germline V gene, CDR1 is SEHNR and CDR2 is FQNEAQ (reference sequence). V trimming: 3 bases; J trimming: 4 bases; junction bases outside the gene matches: 11. CDR3: CASSFSTTGTRYEQYF. In DNA form, the CDR3 reads TGTGCCAGCAGCTTCTCTACGACCGGGACTAGGTACGAGCAGTACTTC. Full variable domain (remainder filled in from reference TRBV7-9 and TRBJ2-7): DTGVSQNPRHKITKRGQNVTFRCDPISEHNRLYWYRQTLGQGPEFLTYFQNEAQLEKSRLLSDRFSAERPKGSFSTLEIQRTEQGDSAMYLCASSFSTTGTRYEQYFGPGTRLTVT.